A single sample is the source of the 20 T cell receptor beta chains below, sequenced in a study of T-cell memory formation after mild COVID-19. TCRdb re-analysed the 5' RACE reads in MiXCR, keeping a single row per CDR3 protein. The sample includes about 360,000 distinct CDR3 sequences, 10% to 15% of them seen just once. Sequencing was carried out using PBMCs or a T cell subset sorted from them (not recorded which). These receptor sequences come from a man younger than 30 who had mild COVID-19 (a few samples of this study predate the infection). Cell type and time point are not known.

In its sample, this clonotype was seen a few times. The chain joins TRBV6-2 or TRBV6-3 to TRBJ2-7; 8 nucleotides line up with TRBD1. The J segment lost 3 bases and the V segment lost 6 bases, leaving 7 bases of the junction unmatched. CDR1 and CDR2 from the germline V gene are MNHEY and SVGEGT. The CDR3 is made up of 14 amino acids. The CDR3 DNA reads as TGTGCCAGCAGCAAGAATGACAGGGGCTACGAGCAGTACTTC. Translation: CASSKNDRGYEQYF.

This clonotype was recorded a few times. Just one base apart from a much larger clone, this may be a read error. The chain is built from TRBV7-9 and TRBJ2-1; 7 bases fit TRBD1. The CDR3 loop spans 15 amino acids. CDR1 is SEHNR and CDR2 is FQNEAQ in the germline V gene (reference sequence). Losses at the gene ends were 1 base for V and 3 bases for J; bases not matched to a gene: 3. CDR3: CASSLGGQYYNEQFF. The CDR3 nucleotides read TGTGCCAGCAGCTTAGGGGGACAGTACTACAATGAGCAGTTCTTC.

Only a few counts were recorded for this clonotype. CDR3: CASSFDRGMETQYF. DNA for the CDR3: TGTGCCAGCAGTTTCGACAGGGGAATGGAGACCCAGTACTTC. The gene calls are TRBV28 and TRBJ2-5; 8 bases are shared with TRBD1. J gave up 5 bases and V 3 bases, and 5 bases lay outside the gene matches. The V gene's germline CDR1 is MDHEN and CDR2 SYDVKM. The CDR3 totals 14 residues.

This clonotype was observed many times. V gene TRBV7-2 combines with J gene TRBJ2-5, with 10 bases that match TRBD2. Germline V gene lookup returns CDR1 SGHTA and CDR2 FQGNSA. This CDR3 region has 16 residues. V trimming: 4 bases; J trimming: 5 bases; junction bases outside the gene matches: 10. CDR3 region: CASSWAAGGHWETQYF. CDR3 coding DNA: TGTGCCAGCAGCTGGGCAGCGGGGGGGCATTGGGAGACCCAGTACTTC.

V is TRBV27 and J is TRBJ1-2, with 12 bases identical to TRBD1. The CDR3 contains 18 residues. Looked up from germline, CDR1 is MNHEY and CDR2 is SMNVEV (reference sequence). Germline trimming cut 5 bases from V and 7 bases from J; bases unmatched to any gene: 17. CDR3 in DNA: TGTGCCAGCAGTAAGAGGGACAGGGGGCTCCGGGCCATATCTGGCTACACCTTC. Encoded protein: CASSKRDRGLRAISGYTF.

This clonotype has only a few counts. V and J are TRBV3-1 and TRBJ1-5; D is unclear. There are 14 residues in the CDR3. Germline V lookup: CDR1 LGHDT, CDR2 YNNKEL (reference sequence). The germline V and J ends were trimmed by 5 bases and 9 bases, with 17 bases remaining between them. In DNA form, the CDR3 reads TGTGCCAGCAGCAGACTCCCCGACATCCTGCCCCAGCATTTT. It specifies CASSRLPDILPQHF.

The chain couples TRBV19 to TRBJ2-7, with D perhaps TRBD2 (5 bases). CDR1 and CDR2 (germline): LNHDA, SQIVND (reference sequence). V was shortened by 5 bases and J by 6 bases, with 11 bases between the two germline ends. CDR3 size: 12 residues. CDR3 in amino acids: CASSFGLGEQYF. The CDR3 bases are TGTGCCAGTAGTTTCGGACTTGGCGAGCAGTACTTC.

The chain is built from TRBV5-1 and TRBJ1-1; D is uncertain. V lost 0 bases to trimming and J lost 4 bases, with 13 bases between them. This CDR3 spans 15 amino acids. The germline V gene encodes CDR1 SGHRS and CDR2 YFSETQ. The CDR3 is CASSLASSYTTEAFF. The CDR3, as DNA: TGCGCCAGCAGCTTGGCCAGTTCTTACACCACTGAAGCTTTCTTT.

This clonotype was seen a few times. V gene TRBV7-8 combines with J gene TRBJ2-3; TRBD2 is a possible D gene (5 bases). V lost 5 bases, J lost 2 bases, and 17 bases lay in between. The CDR3 contains 16 residues. CDR1 and CDR2 (germline): SGHVS, FQNEAQ. As DNA, the CDR3 is TGTGCCAGCAGCCATGACTACTACGACTCCACAGATACGCAGTATTTT. This translates into CASSHDYYDSTDTQYF.

CDR3 sequence (DNA): TGCAGTGCTAGCCGTCCCGGGACTCCGAACACTGAAGCTTTCTTT. Protein product: CSASRPGTPNTEAFF. J is TRBJ1-1 and V is TRBV20-1; D is possibly TRBD1 (5 bases). Germline assignment: CDR1 DFQATT and CDR2 SNEGSKA (reference sequence). The CDR3 covers 15 residues. V lost 3 bases and J 1 base, leaving 15 bases between the germline ends.

V gene TRBV7-9 combines with J gene TRBJ2-3, with D unclear. The germline CDR1 and CDR2 sequences are SEHNR and FQNEAQ (reference sequence). The V gene lost 10 bases and the J gene lost 7 bases, with 15 bases spanning the gap. The length of the CDR3 is 12 residues. DNA for the CDR3: TGTGCCACCCCCACGCCGTCGAATACGCAGTATTTT. Residues: CATPTPSNTQYF.

The chain uses TRBV27 and TRBJ1-6; the D is unclear. V was clipped by 2 bases and J by 2 bases, with 7 bases between them. This CDR3 is 15 amino acids long. Per germline, CDR1 MNHEY and CDR2 SMNVEV (reference sequence). The CDR3 reads CASSLEATYNSPLHF. CDR3 DNA sequence: TGTGCCAGCAGTTTAGAGGCCACCTATAATTCACCCCTCCACTTT.

This clonotype was observed a few times. The gene calls are TRBV12-3 or TRBV12-4 and TRBJ1-6; 8 nucleotides line up with TRBD1. V was clipped by 6 bases and J by 1 base; unmatched bases: 5. The CDR3 length is 16 residues. The CDR3 sequence: CASRSGGWSYNSPLHF. For the CDR3, the DNA is TGTGCCAGCAGGTCAGGGGGCTGGTCCTATAATTCACCCCTCCACTTT.

The chain links TRBV6-1 to TRBJ2-7, with a tentative D call TRBD2 (6 bases). Germline V gene data show CDR1 as MNHNS and CDR2 as SASEGT. The CDR3 is 14 residues long. With 8 bases removed from V and 3 bases from J, the gap between germline ends came to 17 bases. The CDR3 protein is CASRRSSDHYEQYF. The CDR3 region has the DNA TGTGCCAGCCGTCGTTCTAGCGACCACTACGAGCAGTACTTC.

This clonotype has only a few counts. This chain connects TRBV5-1 to TRBJ2-7, with 7 bases identical to TRBD1. In germline, CDR1 is SGHRS, CDR2 YFSETQ. The CDR3 is made up of 17 amino acids. The V gene end was trimmed by 0 bases and the J gene end by 4 bases; junction bases not matched to a gene: 13. The CDR3 spells CASSLGWGQTELYEQYF. The DNA for the CDR3 is TGCGCCAGCAGCTTGGGGTGGGGACAGACAGAATTATACGAGCAGTACTTC. Looking up the rest from reference TRBV5-1 and TRBJ2-7 gives the full variable domain: KAGVTQTPRYLIKTRGQQVTLSCSPISGHRSVSWYQQTPGQGLQFLFEYFSETQRNKGNFPGRFSGRQFSNSRSEMNVSTLELGDSALYLCASSLGWGQTELYEQYFGPGTRLTVT.

This clonotype was observed a single time. The chain links TRBV25-1 to TRBJ2-1; TRBD1 agrees at 9 bases. V shed 1 base, J shed 3 bases, and the junction held 4 bases outside the gene matches. The CDR3 length is 16 residues. In germline, CDR1 is MGHDK, CDR2 SYGVNS. The CDR3 here is CASSELGTGFYNEQFF. The CDR3 nucleotides are TGTGCCAGCAGTGAATTGGGGACAGGGTTCTACAATGAGCAGTTCTTC.

The sample holds a few counts of this clonotype. The CDR3 region is CASSFWTGREKQYF. DNA of the CDR3: TGTGCCAGCAGCTTTTGGACAGGGCGTGAAAAGCAGTACTTC. This chain joins TRBV3-1 and TRBJ2-7; 8 bases are shared with TRBD1. The CDR3 spans 14 residues. Trimming removed 5 bases from V and 8 bases from J; junction bases left unmatched: 11. Germline V gene data show CDR1 as LGHDT and CDR2 as YNNKEL (reference sequence).

The rearrangement links TRBV7-2 to TRBJ2-4; D is possibly TRBD2 (5 bases). The CDR3 is 16 residues long. Looked up from germline, CDR1 is SGHTA and CDR2 is FQGNSA. The V and J ends lost 3 bases and 3 bases respectively, with 15 bases between them. This chain's CDR3 is CASSFEPIGVKNIQYF. Written as DNA, the CDR3 is TGTGCCAGCAGCTTCGAGCCTATCGGGGTCAAAAACATTCAGTACTTC.

The chain carries TRBV5-1 and TRBJ2-5, with D unresolved. Looked up from germline, CDR1 is SGHRS and CDR2 is YFSETQ. With 2 bases removed from V and 5 bases from J, the gap between germline ends came to 7 bases. This CDR3 spans 12 amino acids. Here the CDR3 DNA reads TGCGCCAGCAGCTTTCAGTCGGAGACCCAGTACTTC. As protein: CASSFQSETQYF.

This clonotype was seen repeatedly, ten times or more. The genes are TRBV27 and TRBJ1-4; 9 bases agree with TRBD1. The CDR3 sequence is 14 residues long. Unmatched junction bases numbered 4, after V lost 5 bases and J lost 6 bases. Germline loops: CDR1 MNHEY, CDR2 SMNVEV (reference sequence). As DNA, the CDR3 is TGTGCCAGCAGTGGGACAGGGAGATATGAAAAACTGTTTTTT. This sequence encodes CASSGTGRYEKLFF. The full variable domain, with the rest looked up from reference TRBV27 and TRBJ1-4, is EAQVTQNPRYLITVTGKKLTVTCSQNMNHEYMSWYRQDPGLGLRQIYYSMNVEVTDKGDVPEGYKVSRKEKRNFPLILESPSPNQTSLYFCASSGTGRYEKLFFGSGTQLSVL.